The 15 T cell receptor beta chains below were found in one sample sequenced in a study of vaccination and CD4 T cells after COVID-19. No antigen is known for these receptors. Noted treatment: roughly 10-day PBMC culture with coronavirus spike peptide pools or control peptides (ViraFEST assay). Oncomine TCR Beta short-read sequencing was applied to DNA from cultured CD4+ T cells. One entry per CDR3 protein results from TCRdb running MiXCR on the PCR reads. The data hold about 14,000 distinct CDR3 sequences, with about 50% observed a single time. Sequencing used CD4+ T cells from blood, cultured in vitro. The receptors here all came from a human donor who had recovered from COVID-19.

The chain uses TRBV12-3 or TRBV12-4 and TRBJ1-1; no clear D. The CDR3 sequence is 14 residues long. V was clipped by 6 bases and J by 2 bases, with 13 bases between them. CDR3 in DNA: TGTGCCAGCAGCCGCTTGGGGAGAAACACTGAAGCTTTCTTT. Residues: CASSRLGRNTEAFF.

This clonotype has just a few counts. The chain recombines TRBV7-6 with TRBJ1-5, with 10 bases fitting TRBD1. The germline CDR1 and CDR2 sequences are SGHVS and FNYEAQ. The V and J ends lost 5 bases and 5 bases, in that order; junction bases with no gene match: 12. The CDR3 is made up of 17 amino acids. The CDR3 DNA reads TGTGCCAGCAGCCACCGGACAGGGGGGCGCCTCGATCAGCCCCAGCATTTT. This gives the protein CASSHRTGGRLDQPQHF.

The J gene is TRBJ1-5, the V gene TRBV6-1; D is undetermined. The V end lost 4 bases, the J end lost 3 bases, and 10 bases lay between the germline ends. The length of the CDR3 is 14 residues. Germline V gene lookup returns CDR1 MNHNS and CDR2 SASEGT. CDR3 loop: CASSADGFNQPQHF. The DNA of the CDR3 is TGTGCCAGCAGTGCAGACGGATTCAATCAGCCCCAGCATTTT.

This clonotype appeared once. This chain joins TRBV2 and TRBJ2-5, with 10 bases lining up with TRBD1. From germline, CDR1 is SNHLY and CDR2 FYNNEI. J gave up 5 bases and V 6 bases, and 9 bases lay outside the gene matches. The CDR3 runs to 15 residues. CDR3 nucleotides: TGTGCCAGCAGACTAAGGACAGGGGGAGGGGAGACCCAGTACTTC. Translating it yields CASRLRTGGGETQYF.

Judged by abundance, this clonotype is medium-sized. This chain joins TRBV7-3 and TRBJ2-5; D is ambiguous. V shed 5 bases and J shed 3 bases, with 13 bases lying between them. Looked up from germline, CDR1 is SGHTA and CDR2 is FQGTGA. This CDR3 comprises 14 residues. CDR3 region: CASSPQGGEETQYF. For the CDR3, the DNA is TGTGCCAGCAGCCCCCAAGGTGGGGAAGAGACCCAGTACTTC.

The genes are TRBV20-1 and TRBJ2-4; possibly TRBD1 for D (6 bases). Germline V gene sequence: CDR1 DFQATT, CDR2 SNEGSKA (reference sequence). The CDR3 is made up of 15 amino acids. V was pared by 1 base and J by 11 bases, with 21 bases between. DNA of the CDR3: TGCAGTGCTAGAGCCCCCGGGACACCCGATGGTGTTCAGTACTTC. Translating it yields CSARAPGTPDGVQYF.

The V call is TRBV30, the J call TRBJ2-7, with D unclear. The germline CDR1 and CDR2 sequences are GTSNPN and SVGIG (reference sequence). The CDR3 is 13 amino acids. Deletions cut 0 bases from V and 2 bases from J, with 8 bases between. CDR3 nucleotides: TGTGCCTGGAGTGTGCTCAGCCCCTACGAGCAGTACTTC. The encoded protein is CAWSVLSPYEQYF. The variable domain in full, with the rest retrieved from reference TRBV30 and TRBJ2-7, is SQTIHQWPATLVQPVGSPLSLECTVEGTSNPNLYWYRQAAGRGLQLLFYSVGIGQISSEVPQNLSASRPQDRQFILSSKKLLLSDSGFYLCAWSVLSPYEQYFGPGTRLTVT.

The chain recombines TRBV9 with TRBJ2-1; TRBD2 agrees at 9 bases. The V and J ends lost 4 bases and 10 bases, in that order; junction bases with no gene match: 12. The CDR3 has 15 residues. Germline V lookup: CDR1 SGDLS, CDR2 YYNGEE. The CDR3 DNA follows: TGTGCCAGCAGCTCGGGGAGGCTAGCGGGACACGAGCAGTTCTTC. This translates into CASSSGRLAGHEQFF.

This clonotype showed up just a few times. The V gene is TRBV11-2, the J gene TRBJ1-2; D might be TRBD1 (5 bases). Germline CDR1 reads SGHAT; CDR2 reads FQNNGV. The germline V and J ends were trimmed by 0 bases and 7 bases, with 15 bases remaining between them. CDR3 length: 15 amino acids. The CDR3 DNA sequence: TGTGCCAGCAGCTTAGATCCGGGGGGGGTAGGTGGCTACACCTTC. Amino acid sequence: CASSLDPGGVGGYTF. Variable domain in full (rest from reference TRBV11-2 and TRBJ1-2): EAGVAQSPRYKIIEKRQSVAFWCNPISGHATLYWYQQILGQGPKLLIQFQNNGVVDDSQLPKDRFSAERLKGVDSTLKIQPAKLEDSAVYLCASSLDPGGVGGYTFGSGTRLTVV.

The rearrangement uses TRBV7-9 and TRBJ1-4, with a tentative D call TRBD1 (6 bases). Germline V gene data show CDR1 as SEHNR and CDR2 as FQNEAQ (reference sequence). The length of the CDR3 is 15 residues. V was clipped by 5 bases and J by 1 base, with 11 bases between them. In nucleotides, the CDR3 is TGTGCCAGCAGCCTGCTACAGGGAACTAATGAAAAACTGTTTTTT. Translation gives CASSLLQGTNEKLFF.

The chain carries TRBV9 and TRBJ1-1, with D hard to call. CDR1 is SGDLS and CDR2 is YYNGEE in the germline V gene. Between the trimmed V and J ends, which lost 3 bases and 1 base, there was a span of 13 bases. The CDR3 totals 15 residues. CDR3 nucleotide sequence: TGTGCCAGCAGCGCTACAGCCTCAGAGAACACTGAAGCTTTCTTT. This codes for CASSATASENTEAFF.

CDR3 residues: CASRQGSYNEQFF. The DNA for the CDR3 is TGTGCCAGCAGACAGGGCTCCTACAATGAGCAGTTCTTC. The V gene is TRBV7-9, the J gene TRBJ2-1; weak D call: TRBD1 (6 bases). Germline V gene sequence: CDR1 SEHNR, CDR2 FQNEAQ (reference sequence). This CDR3 spans 13 amino acids. The V end lost 6 bases, the J end lost 0 bases, and 6 bases lay between the germline ends.

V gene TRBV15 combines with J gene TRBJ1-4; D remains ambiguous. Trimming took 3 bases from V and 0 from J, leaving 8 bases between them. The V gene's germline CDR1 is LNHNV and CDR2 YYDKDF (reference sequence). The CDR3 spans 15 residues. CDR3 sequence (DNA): TGTGCCACCAGCAGGGTAACAGCAACTAATGAAAAACTGTTTTTT. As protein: CATSRVTATNEKLFF.

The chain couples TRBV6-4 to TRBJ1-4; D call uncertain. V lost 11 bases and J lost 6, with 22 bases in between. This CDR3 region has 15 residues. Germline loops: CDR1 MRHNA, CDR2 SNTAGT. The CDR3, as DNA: TGTGCCCGTTCGGAACAACAGCACCCTTATGAAAAACTGTTTTTT. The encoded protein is CARSEQQHPYEKLFF.

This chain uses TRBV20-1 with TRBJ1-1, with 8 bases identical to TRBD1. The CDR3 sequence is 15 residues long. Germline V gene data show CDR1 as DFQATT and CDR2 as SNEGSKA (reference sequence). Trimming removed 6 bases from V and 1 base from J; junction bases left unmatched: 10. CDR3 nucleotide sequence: TGCAGTGCCCAGAGACAGGGGACGGGGAACACTGAAGCTTTCTTT. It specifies CSAQRQGTGNTEAFF.